The entry below gives a single T cell receptor (beta chain) sequence along with its context. Its recognized antigen is unknown. The sample holds no much larger clone one base away, and base qualities are not on file. Library prep was done by the immunoSEQ multiplex PCR assay. Rearranged TCR beta chain sequences were amplified using the hsTCRB Kit according to the manufacturer's protocol. TCRB libraries were sequenced on an Illumina MiSeq. Concerning the study's data processing: The proprietary platform of the kit vendor was used for demultiplexing, trimming and gene mapping. TCRdb retrieved this table from immuneACCESS and kept in-frame rearrangements only. Not all clones are present; in checked studies, unresolved V genes account for under half, and no reason is known for the remainder. Clone size and V and J calls were adopted from that table, with D and trimming inferred from the DNA. The sample data list over 40,000 clones, and 81% of these were observed just once. Approximately 4.7% of the sample is taken by the ten largest.

The time point label for this specimen denotes: week 35, safety follow-up. Each vaccine dose was 300 ug of a 20-mer mutant IDH1 peptide in Montanide, given subcutaneously with topical imiquimod. Across visits V03 through V10, patients got a total of eight vaccinations, given in weeks 1, 3, 5, 7, 11, 15, 19 and 23. Donors had newly diagnosed WHO grade 3 or 4 IDH1-mutant astrocytomas with loss of nuclear ATRX. The samples were drawn from NOA16, a multicentre, single-arm, open-label phase I trial in Germany that tested a mutant IDH1 peptide vaccine in humans for the first time. Genomic DNA for TCRB sequencing was extracted from EDTA blood using the DNeasy Blood and Tissue Kit. V is pared back by 4 bases and J by 1 base, with 14 bases lying between the germline termini. The CDR3 numbers 16 residues from cysteine through phenylalanine. Only CDR3 DNA is held: 48 bases, read in frame from base 1. CDR1 and CDR2, looked up from the germline V gene, are SGHRS and YFSETQ.

This sample is part of a study of a mutant IDH1 vaccine in newly diagnosed glioma (TCRdb year 2021). Context from the whole study: Vaccination started 4-6 weeks after radiotherapy alone, or was given together with temozolomide cycles in the groups whose treatment included chemotherapy. The approximately 30 treated patients were around 62% male and around 40% female, with a mean age of around 40 years. Prior to enrollment, patients had been given standard therapy consisting of radiotherapy alone, temozolomide alone, or radiochemotherapy with temozolomide, with the combination given to most patients. The week-35 safety follow-up took place at visit V12, and the week-47 end of study took place at visit V13. Peripheral blood was drawn at six visits: V03 (baseline), V05, V07, V10, V12 and V13. For exploratory analyses, around 26 treated patients had longitudinal TCRB deep sequencing done wherever samples were available. Summary of the overall study and its limitations: The authors noted that analyses of patient blood samples could not be reproduced because of sample limitations. PBMC samples for TCRB deep sequencing were selected based on availability. Pseudoprogression appeared unrelated to alterations in the top peripheral T cell clonotypes detected by TCRB sequencing. Across multiple MHC alleles, vaccine-induced immune responses were seen in about 93% of patients.

This clonotype was sampled from a woman aged 40 to 50 with glioma. Some clones in this sample may be carry-over from other donors' samples. The sample in question was PBMCs, obtained from a glioma patient whose treatment included an IDH1 peptide vaccine. In this chain, TRBV5-1 is recombined with TRBJ2-2, and possibly TRBD2, on 6 matching bases. The CDR3 here reads CASSPAVGGNTGELFF. The DNA is TGCGCCAGCAGCCCCGCTGTCGGGGGGAACACCGGGGAGCTGTTTTTT.